Listed below are T cell receptor beta chains from one sample, sequenced in a study of graft-versus-host responses after intestinal transplantation. TCRdb keeps only in-frame clones here, not all; method: immunoSEQ multiplex PCR. The data contain 10,000 to 15,000 clones, roughly 92% of them singletons. Sequences were derived from PBMCs, sampled less than 110 days after intestinal transplant. These TCRs come from a human patient who received an intestinal transplant, so some T cells may come from the graft donor. Both conserved end residues are part of each CDR3. The D gene is left open where the match is weak. Where a row states a size, it is once, few, many or the class of an expanded clone; other rows omit it.

V gene	clone size	D gene	CDR3 length	J gene	CDR3 protein	CDR3 DNA
TRBV19	.	.	13	TRBJ1-2	CATRGGGNYGYTF	TGTGCCACACGGGGAGGGGGGAACTATGGCTACACCTTC
TRBV7-9	.	.	16	TRBJ2-1	CASSFPAASSYNEQFF	TGTGCCAGCAGCTTCCCGGCGGCGAGCTCCTACAATGAGCAGTTCTTC
TRBV29-1	once	.	14	TRBJ1-3	CSVIRGGMGNTIYF	TGCAGCGTAATCAGAGGAGGGATGGGAAACACCATATATTTT
TRBV4-2	.	.	16	TRBJ1-4	CASSQDEQTTNEKLFF	TGTGCCAGCAGCCAAGATGAGCAGACAACTAATGAAAAACTGTTTTTT
TRBV7-3	.	TRBD2	15	TRBJ2-1	CASSSGTRLYNEQFF	TGTGCCAGCAGCTCCGGGACTAGACTTTACAATGAGCAGTTCTTC
TRBV10-1	.	.	14	TRBJ2-5	CASEGGGKEETQYF	TGCGCCAGCGAAGGGGGGGGGAAAGAAGAGACCCAGTACTTC
TRBV9	once	.	11	TRBJ1-1	CASSVVTEAFF	TGTGCCAGCAGCGTAGTCACTGAAGCTTTCTTT
TRBV27	once	.	13	TRBJ1-5	CASSPSTNQPQHF	TGTGCCAGCAGTCCCTCAACCAATCAGCCCCAGCATTTT
TRBV4-1	once	TRBD1	20	TRBJ1-2	CASSQDHIGCRGLEFHGYTF	TGCGCCAGCAGCCAAGATCACATCGGGTGCAGGGGGCTTGAGTTTCATGGCTACACCTTC
TRBV11-2	.	.	15	TRBJ2-7	CASSLVGPSSYEQYF	TGTGCCAGCAGCTTAGTCGGACCAAGCTCCTACGAGCAGTACTTC
TRBV18	.	TRBD1	15	TRBJ2-7	CASSRRDRGSYEQYF	TGTGCCAGCTCACGACGGGACAGGGGCTCCTACGAGCAGTACTTC
TRBV7-6	.	.	14	TRBJ1-2	CASSLEGHDYGYTF	TGTGCCAGCAGCTTAGAGGGGCACGACTATGGCTACACCTTC
TRBV5-1	.	TRBD1	15	TRBJ2-5	CASSLTGPPQETQYF	TGCGCCAGCAGCCTGACAGGGCCCCCCCAAGAGACCCAGTACTTC
TRBV19	once	TRBD1	16	TRBJ2-7	CASSMIQGAWTYEQYF	TGTGCCAGTAGTATGATACAGGGGGCGTGGACCTACGAGCAGTACTTC
TRBV27	.	.	15	TRBJ2-3	CASSPPSGGTDTQYF	TGTGCCAGCAGTCCTCCATCCGGGGGCACAGATACGCAGTATTTT
TRBV6-5	.	.	13	TRBJ1-1	CASSYHTNTEAFF	TGTGCCAGCAGTTACCACACGAACACTGAAGCTTTCTTT
TRBV6-1	.	TRBD2	15	TRBJ2-7	CASSILAGSSYEQYF	TGTGCCAGCAGTATACTAGCGGGAAGTTCCTACGAGCAGTACTTC
TRBV29-1	.	.	13	TRBJ2-7	CSVARQRNGEQYF	TGCAGCGTTGCCAGGCAAAGGAATGGGGAGCAGTACTTC
TRBV29-1	.	TRBD1	12	TRBJ2-5	CSVGQGAETQYF	TGCAGCGTTGGGCAGGGGGCGGAGACCCAGTACTTC
TRBV4-1	.	TRBD2	16	TRBJ2-7	CASSQDPGTTTYEQYF	TGCGCCAGCAGCCAAGATCCGGGGACTACCACCTACGAGCAGTACTTC
TRBV5-4	.	.	14	TRBJ2-7	CASSLGGIPYEQYF	TGTGCCAGCAGCTTGGGCGGGATCCCCTACGAGCAGTACTTC
TRBV5-1	once	.	14	TRBJ2-7	CASSLRDSSSEQYF	TGCGCCAGCAGCTTGCGGGACTCATCTTCCGAGCAGTACTTC
TRBV5-1	.	.	16	TRBJ2-7	CASSFGGGQSSYEQYF	TGCGCCAGCAGCTTCGGTGGCGGCCAGAGCTCCTACGAGCAGTACTTC
TRBV6-1	.	.	14	TRBJ1-5	CASSSSSSNQPQHF	TGTGCCAGCAGCAGCTCCTCCAGCAATCAGCCCCAGCATTTT
TRBV19	.	.	13	TRBJ1-1	CASSGLLWTEAFF	TGTGCCAGTTCCGGACTCCTATGGACTGAAGCTTTCTTT
TRBV19	.	.	18	TRBJ2-3	CASSRGGTGLPNTDTQYF	TGTGCCAGTAGCAGAGGCGGAACAGGCCTCCCAAACACAGATACGCAGTATTTT
TRBV5-1	.	.	15	TRBJ2-5	CASSLYRGREETQYF	TGCGCCAGCAGCTTGTATAGGGGACGGGAAGAGACCCAGTACTTC
TRBV5-1	.	.	14	TRBJ2-3	CASSLLKGTDTQYF	TGCGCCAGCAGCTTGTTAAAGGGCACAGATACGCAGTATTTT
TRBV19	.	TRBD2	15	TRBJ2-1	CASSIDLAGYNEQFF	TGTGCCAGTAGTATAGACCTAGCGGGATACAATGAGCAGTTCTTC
TRBV5-1	.	.	16	TRBJ2-7	CASSLGGGDISYEQYF	TGCGCCAGCAGCTTGGGTGGGGGCGATATATCCTACGAGCAGTACTTC
TRBV6-5	few	.	15	TRBJ2-7	CASTPIRGTPYEQYF	TGTGCCAGCACCCCTATACGTGGGACCCCCTACGAGCAGTACTTC
TRBV5-8	.	.	14	TRBJ2-3	CASSLLDGVDTQYF	TGTGCCAGCAGCTTACTAGACGGGGTGGATACGCAGTATTTT
TRBV9	.	.	15	TRBJ2-1	CASSAPGSSYNEQFF	TGTGCCAGCAGCGCGCCAGGGAGCTCCTACAATGAGCAGTTCTTC
TRBV30	.	.	12	TRBJ1-2	CAWSVSYYGYTF	TGTGCCTGGAGTGTAAGTTACTATGGCTACACCTTC
TRBV20-1	.	.	11	TRBJ1-3	CSFISGNTIYF	TGCTCTTTTATTTCTGGAAACACCATATATTTT
TRBV7-6	.	.	14	TRBJ2-7	CASSLFPGHYEQYF	TGTGCCAGCAGCTTATTCCCGGGGCACTACGAGCAGTACTTC
TRBV5-6	few	TRBD1	15	TRBJ2-7	CASSLWGTGLGEQYF	TGTGCCAGCAGCTTGTGGGGGACAGGGCTGGGGGAGCAGTACTTC
TRBV27	once	TRBD2	15	TRBJ2-1	CASSRERERYNEQFF	TGTGCCAGCAGTCGCGAGCGGGAGAGGTACAATGAGCAGTTCTTC
TRBV28	.	TRBD1	14	TRBJ1-2	CASSLLRGHYGYTF	TGTGCCAGCAGTCTCCTAAGGGGGCACTATGGCTACACCTTC
TRBV10-2	few	.	16	TRBJ2-1	CASSESGTPRNNEQFF	TGCGCCAGCAGTGAGTCGGGAACCCCCCGAAACAATGAGCAGTTCTTC
TRBV30	.	TRBD2	13	TRBJ2-7	CAWGLAGGYEQYF	TGTGCCTGGGGACTAGCGGGAGGGTACGAGCAGTACTTC
TRBV30	.	TRBD2	15	TRBJ2-2	CAWSTSGSYTGELFF	TGTGCCTGGAGCACTAGCGGGAGTTACACCGGGGAGCTGTTTTTT
TRBV30	once	.	12	TRBJ2-1	CAWSGQGNEQFF	TGTGCCTGGAGTGGGCAGGGTAATGAGCAGTTCTTC
TRBV5-4	.	.	16	TRBJ2-2	CASKLGGGQNTGELFF	TGTGCCAGCAAACTGGGTGGCGGGCAGAACACCGGGGAGCTGTTTTTT
TRBV5-1	.	TRBD1	14	TRBJ2-5	CASSFGTVQETQYF	TGCGCCAGCAGCTTCGGGACAGTCCAAGAGACCCAGTACTTC
TRBV6-4	.	TRBD2	16	TRBJ2-3	CASSGASGSGTDTQYF	TGTGCCAGCAGTGGCGCCAGCGGGAGTGGCACAGATACGCAGTATTTT
TRBV4-1	.	.	18	TRBJ2-5	CASSLGTLAGPTRETQYF	TGCGCCAGCAGCCTCGGGACGTTAGCCGGTCCAACAAGGGAGACCCAGTACTTC
TRBV9	.	TRBD2	18	TRBJ2-7	CASSVARVAGDGPYEQYF	TGTGCCAGCAGCGTAGCTCGAGTAGCGGGGGATGGACCATACGAGCAGTACTTC
TRBV19	.	TRBD1	15	TRBJ2-5	CASSPGQGRGETQYF	TGTGCCAGTAGTCCGGGACAGGGACGGGGAGAGACCCAGTACTTC
TRBV28	.	.	13	TRBJ1-2	CASSSGTNYGYTF	TGTGCCAGCAGTTCGGGGACCAACTATGGCTACACCTTC
TRBV30	.	.	14	TRBJ1-4	CAWSRRQGYEKLFF	TGTGCCTGGAGTCGAAGGCAGGGTTACGAAAAACTGTTTTTT
TRBV5-5	.	TRBD2	18	TRBJ2-3	CASSLSVRGGTSTDTQYF	TGTGCCAGCAGCTTGTCTGTCCGGGGGGGTACTAGCACAGATACGCAGTATTTT
TRBV7-6	.	.	14	TRBJ1-1	CASSLADWNTEAFF	TGTGCCAGCAGCTTAGCCGACTGGAACACTGAAGCTTTCTTT
TRBV27	.	TRBD2	20	TRBJ2-3	CASSLSTGMSGSTEADTQYF	TGTGCCAGCAGTTTATCGACCGGAATGAGCGGGAGTACGGAGGCAGATACGCAGTATTTT
TRBV5-6	.	.	13	TRBJ1-1	CASSLNVNTEAFF	TGTGCCAGCAGCTTGAACGTGAACACTGAAGCTTTCTTT
TRBV11-2	once	TRBD1	17	TRBJ2-7	CASSTLPTGKNAYEQYF	TGTGCCAGCAGCACCTTACCGACAGGGAAGAACGCCTACGAGCAGTACTTC
TRBV19	.	.	15	TRBJ2-6	CATHAYVSGANVLTF	TGTGCCACTCACGCCTACGTCTCTGGGGCCAACGTCCTGACTTTC
TRBV28	.	.	14	TRBJ1-2	CASSLFPRNYGYTF	TGTGCCAGCAGTTTATTCCCCCGTAACTATGGCTACACCTTC
TRBV12-5	.	TRBD1	15	TRBJ2-3	CASGPRDRGTDTQYF	TGTGCTAGTGGTCCCCGGGACAGGGGGACAGATACGCAGTATTTT
TRBV10-2	.	TRBD2	14	TRBJ2-5	CASSAASGGGTQYF	TGCGCCAGCAGTGCAGCTAGCGGGGGGGGGACCCAGTACTTC